This T cell receptor beta chain was identified in a study of Graves' ophthalmopathy and Graves' hyperthyroidism. The authors diagnosed from clinical symptoms, serum thyroxine, TRAb, thyroid ultrasound and orbital computed tomography. Germline trimming cut 4 bases from V and 0 bases from J; bases unmatched to any gene: 11. The CDR3 is made up of 16 amino acids. From germline, CDR1 is SQVTM and CDR2 ANQGSEA. Amplification targeted the TCR beta CDR3 regions, with RNA transcripts as the source material. First-round RT-PCR with HTBI primers preceded a second-round multiplex PCR. TCRdb reprocessed the multiplex PCR reads via MiXCR and lists one record per CDR3 protein. The table has around 520,000 distinct CDR3 sequences, under 45% seen once.

V usage is TRBV29-1 and J usage is TRBJ2-7; 8 bases agree with TRBD2. Sequenced material: peripheral blood or thyroid tissue (not recorded which). The sequence was obtained from an adult man with Graves' hyperthyroidism. Written as DNA, the CDR3 is TGCAGCGTTGTCGGGGGGGGCCATGAAATCTCCTACGAGCAGTACTTC. This gives the protein CSVVGGGHEISYEQYF.